A single TCR beta chain is shown here with its context. This clone was counted between two and nine times. What antigen it recognizes has not been identified. Nothing much larger sits one base from this clone, and base qualities are not available. Reading from cysteine to phenylalanine, the CDR3 counts 15 amino acids. Only CDR3 DNA remains: 45 bases, in frame from the first base. CDR1 and CDR2 (SGHVS, FQNEAQ) derive from the germline V gene. The germline ends are 16 bases apart after V is trimmed by 3 bases and J by 4 bases. The sample's time point, from its label and the paper: 4 weeks on oral tofacitinib. The sample's treatment or condition, from its label and the paper: oral pan-JAK inhibitor, 5-10 mg twice daily. Lesional scalp punch biopsies and peripheral blood were collected from alopecia areata patients. PBMCs were isolated by density centrifugation and stained for CD3, CD4 and CD8, after which CD4+ and CD8+ T cells were sorted on a FACSAria.

Libraries were built with the immunoSEQ multiplex PCR assay. To provide template for TCR sequencing, every sample had RNA extracted and reverse transcribed into cDNA. First-strand cDNA was synthesized with SuperScript III using a 2:1 mix of oligo-dT and random hexamers. Amplification bias was assessed with a synthetic immune receptor repertoire, and residual bias was removed computationally. From the authors' description of their analysis: Raw reads were preprocessed to remove errors, and CDR3 was defined according to IMGT conventions as the region from the conserved cysteine to phenylalanine. Clonality was computed by normalizing Shannon entropy by log2 of the number of productive unique TCRs and subtracting the result from 1. CD4 or CD8 identity of scalp clones was inferred by cross-referencing scalp TCRbeta sequences with sorted blood CD4 and CD8 repertoires. Not all clones reach the TCRdb copy of this immuneACCESS table, which keeps in-frame sequences only. Checked studies attribute under half of the gap to unresolved V genes and leave the rest unexplained. Clonal size and the V and J genes are those of that table, whereas D and trimming came from the DNA. This sample gives tens of thousands of clones in total; roughly 65% of them show up just once. The ten top clones hold about a fifth of the sample.

This sample stems from a study of CD8+ T cells in alopecia areata (dated by TCRdb to 2016 to 2019). About the investigation overall: Treated patients were enrolled in an open-label pilot trial of oral tofacitinib at 5 to 10 mg twice daily for moderate-to-severe alopecia areata. Patients on tofacitinib were biopsied at baseline and after 4 and 24 weeks of treatment, and several of the patients also had a later scalp biopsy. TCRbeta CDR3 regions were amplified by immunoSEQ multiplex PCR with 35 Vbeta forward and 13 Jbeta reverse primers. Disease severity in treated patients was measured with the SALT score, which quantifies the percentage of affected scalp surface area. RNA was extracted with the PAXgene miRNA kit for fixed scalp, the miRNeasy kit for PBMCs, and the RNeasy kit for mouse skin. On the human side, TCRbeta sequencing was run on scalp tissue and on sorted CD4+ and CD8+ peripheral blood T cells from healthy controls and from alopecia areata patients with either patchy or totalis/universalis disease. In both human patients and the C3H/HeJ mouse model, the study applied high-throughput TCRbeta sequencing to look at T cell clonal expansion in alopecia areata. Patients received tofacitinib for 6 to 18 months and were then followed off drug for 6 months to check for delayed response and recurrence. Clonality in the scalp was compared among normal scalp (n=4), patchy alopecia areata scalp (n=8), and alopecia totalis/universalis scalp (n=8). Results and caveats for the whole study, not just this receptor: Many expanded lesional clones persisted in scalp and blood during tofacitinib treatment, which may partly explain relapse after stopping treatment. Because the treated cohort was small and included a single nonresponder, larger studies are needed to assess links between baseline CD8+ expansion and response. Tofacitinib significantly lowered scalp clonality and the number of expanded CD8+ clones among the top 100 scalp clones. Resident alphabeta T cells in normal human skin are also sequenced, complicating scalp TCR repertoire analysis, unlike mouse skin dominated by gammadelta T cells. Shared TCR sequences between patients were less evident than in mice, which may be partly attributable to HLA diversity in the patient population. Higher clonality and more expanded CD8+ clones were observed in lesional scalp than in normal scalp, particularly in alopecia totalis/universalis, a finding suggestive of antigenic drive.

This chain is built from TRBV7-8 and TRBJ2-7, with TRBD2 perhaps the D gene, on 5 matching bases. This sample comprised CD8+ T cells sorted from blood, obtained at week 4, from a patient treated with tofacitinib. The receptor comes from a human donor with alopecia areata. The bases are TGTGCCAGCAGCTTTGGTCTTGCCGGAGGTTACGAGCAGTACTTC. This encodes CASSFGLAGGYEQYF.